The TCR beta chain under discussion was sequenced for a study of blood T cell repertoires in COVID-19. Assay: immunoSEQ multiplex PCR; the TCRdb copy retains only in-frame clones and omits some. The repertoire holds 250,000 to 300,000 clones, with 90% as singletons. One Seattle source followed patients from active infection through their disease course. Trimming at V came to 3 bases and at J to 4 bases, leaving 5 bases not matched to a gene. Germline-derived CDR1 and CDR2 are SGHRS and YFSETQ. The CDR3 runs 15 residues. The V and J genes are TRBV5-1 and TRBJ2-1; the match to TRBD1 covers 9 bases. Sequenced material: peripheral blood. The receptor comes from a woman between 45 and 65 years old with COVID-19, enrolled during active disease. CDR3 bases: TGCGCCAGCAGCTCCGGACAGGGGAATTACAATGAGCAGTTCTTC. It specifies CASSSGQGNYNEQFF.